The 3 T cell receptor beta chains below were found in one sample sequenced in a study of T cells in Graves' hyperthyroidism and ophthalmopathy. TCR beta CDR3 region amplification was performed from RNA transcripts. Primed by the HTBI set, a first-round RT-PCR was run on the TCR CDR3. TCRdb re-derived calls from the multiplex PCR reads in MiXCR, one entry per CDR3 protein. The sample lists a few hundred thousand distinct CDR3 sequences; 15% to 20% were seen once. Material for sequencing was blood. These TCRs come from a man aged 40-55 years with Graves' hyperthyroidism.

Ten or more counts support this clonotype. This chain connects TRBV6-2 or TRBV6-3 to TRBJ1-5; D not certain. V was clipped by 8 bases and J by 6 bases, with 8 bases between them. Germline CDR1 MNHEY, CDR2 SVGEGT. The CDR3 runs to 11 residues. The CDR3 nucleotides are TGTGCCAGCGGGTCAACTCAGCCCCAGCATTTT. Translating it yields CASGSTQPQHF.

This clonotype ranks as medium-sized. The chain is built from TRBV28 and TRBJ2-5, with D perhaps matching TRBD1 (6 bases). Germline V gene sequence: CDR1 MDHEN, CDR2 SYDVKM. The length of the CDR3 is 15 residues. The V and J ends lost 2 bases and 1 base respectively, with 11 bases between them. CDR3 amino acids: CASSLARTVQETQYF. The CDR3 DNA is TGTGCCAGCAGTTTAGCCCGGACAGTCCAAGAGACCCAGTACTTC. Filled out from reference TRBV28 and TRBJ2-5, the complete variable domain reads DVKVTQSSRYLVKRTGEKVFLECVQDMDHENMFWYRQDPGLGLRLIYFSYDVKMKEKGDIPEGYSVSREKKERFSLILESASTNQTSMYLCASSLARTVQETQYFGPGTRLLVL.

This chain connects TRBV7-3 to TRBJ2-2, with D uncertain. The V and J ends lost 2 bases and 3 bases respectively, with 13 bases between them. Germline V gene lookup returns CDR1 SGHTA and CDR2 FQGTGA. The CDR3 totals 16 residues. CDR3 loop: CASSLDRQIDTGELFF. The CDR3 coding sequence is TGTGCCAGCAGCTTAGATCGGCAGATTGACACCGGGGAGCTGTTTTTT.